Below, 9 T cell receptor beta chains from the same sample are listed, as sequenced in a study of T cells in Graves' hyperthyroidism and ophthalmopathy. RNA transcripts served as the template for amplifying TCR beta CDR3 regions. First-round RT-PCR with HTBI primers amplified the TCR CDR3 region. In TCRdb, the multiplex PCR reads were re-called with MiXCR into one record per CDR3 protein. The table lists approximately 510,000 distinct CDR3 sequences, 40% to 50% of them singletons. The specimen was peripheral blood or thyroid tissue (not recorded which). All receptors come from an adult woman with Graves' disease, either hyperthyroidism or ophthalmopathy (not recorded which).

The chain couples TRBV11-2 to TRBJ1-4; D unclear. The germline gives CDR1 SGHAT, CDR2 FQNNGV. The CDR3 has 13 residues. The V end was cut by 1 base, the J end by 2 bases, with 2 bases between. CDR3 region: CASSLVTNEKLFF. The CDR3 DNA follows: TGTGCCAGCAGCTTAGTGACTAATGAAAAACTGTTTTTT.

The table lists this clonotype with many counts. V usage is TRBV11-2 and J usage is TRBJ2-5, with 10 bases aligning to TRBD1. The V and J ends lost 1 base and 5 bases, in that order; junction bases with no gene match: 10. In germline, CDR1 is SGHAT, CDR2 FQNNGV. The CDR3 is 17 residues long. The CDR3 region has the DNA TGTGCCAGCAGCTTAGTTCCGGGACAGGGGCAGGCGGAGACCCAGTACTTC. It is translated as CASSLVPGQGQAETQYF.

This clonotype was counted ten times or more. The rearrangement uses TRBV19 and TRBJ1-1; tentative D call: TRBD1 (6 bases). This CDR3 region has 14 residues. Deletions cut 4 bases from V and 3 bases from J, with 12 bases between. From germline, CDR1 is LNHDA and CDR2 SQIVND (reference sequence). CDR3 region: CASSNLGGYTEAFF. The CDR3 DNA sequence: TGTGCCAGTAGTAATCTAGGGGGATACACTGAAGCTTTCTTT.

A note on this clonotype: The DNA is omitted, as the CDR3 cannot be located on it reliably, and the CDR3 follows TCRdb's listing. CDR3 sequence reads: CASTAWGSGNTF. The V and J genes are TRBV19 and TRBJ1-2. Termini included, the CDR3 measures 12 amino acids. Germline assignment: CDR1 LNHDA and CDR2 SQIVND (reference sequence).

The CDR3 reads CSAIPGTGGYTF. The CDR3 DNA sequence: TGCAGTGCTATCCCCGGGACAGGGGGCTACACCTTC. This chain links TRBV20-1 with TRBJ1-2, with 9 bases fitting TRBD1. The CDR3 runs to 12 residues. Germline V gene data show CDR1 as DFQATT and CDR2 as SNEGSKA (reference sequence). Trimming cost V 4 bases and J 8 bases; bases outside gene matches: 5.

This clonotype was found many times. CDR3 sequence: CASSPHRDYGYTF. The CDR3 DNA is TGTGCCAGCAGCCCGCACAGGGACTATGGCTACACCTTC. The rearrangement uses TRBV7-6 and TRBJ1-2; D perhaps matches TRBD1 (6 bases). The germline V and J ends were trimmed by 5 bases and 3 bases, with 10 bases remaining between them. The CDR3 has 13 amino acids. CDR1 is SGHVS and CDR2 is FNYEAQ in the germline V gene.

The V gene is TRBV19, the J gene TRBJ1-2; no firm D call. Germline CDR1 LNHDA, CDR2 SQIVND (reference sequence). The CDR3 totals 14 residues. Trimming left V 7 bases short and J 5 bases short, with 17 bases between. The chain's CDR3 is CASKISGRSYGYTF. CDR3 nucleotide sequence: TGTGCCAGTAAGATATCGGGTCGGTCATATGGCTACACCTTC.

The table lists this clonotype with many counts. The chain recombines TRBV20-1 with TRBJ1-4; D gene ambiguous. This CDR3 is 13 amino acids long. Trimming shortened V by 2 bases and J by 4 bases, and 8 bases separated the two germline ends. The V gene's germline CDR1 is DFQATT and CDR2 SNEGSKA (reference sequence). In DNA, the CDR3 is TGCAGTGCTAGACCGGACGGTAATGAAAAACTGTTTTTT. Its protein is CSARPDGNEKLFF.

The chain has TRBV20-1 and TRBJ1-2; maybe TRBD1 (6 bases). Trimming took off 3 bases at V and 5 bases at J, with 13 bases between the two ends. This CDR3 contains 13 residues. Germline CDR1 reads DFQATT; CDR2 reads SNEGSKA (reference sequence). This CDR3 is CSARTGLGYGYTF. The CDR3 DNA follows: TGCAGTGCTAGGACAGGTTTAGGGTATGGCTACACCTTC.